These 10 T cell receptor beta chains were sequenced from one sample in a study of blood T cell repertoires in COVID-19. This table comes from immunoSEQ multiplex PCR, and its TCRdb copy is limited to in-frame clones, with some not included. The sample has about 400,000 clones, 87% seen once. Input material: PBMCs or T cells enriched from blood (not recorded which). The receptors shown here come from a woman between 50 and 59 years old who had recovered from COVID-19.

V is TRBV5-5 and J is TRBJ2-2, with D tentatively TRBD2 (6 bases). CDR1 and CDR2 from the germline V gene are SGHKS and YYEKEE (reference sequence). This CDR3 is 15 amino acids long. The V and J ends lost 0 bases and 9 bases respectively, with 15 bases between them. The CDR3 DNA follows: TGTGCCAGCAGCTTGGCACGTCAGGGAGGCAGGGAGCTGTTTTTT. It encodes CASSLARQGGRELFF.

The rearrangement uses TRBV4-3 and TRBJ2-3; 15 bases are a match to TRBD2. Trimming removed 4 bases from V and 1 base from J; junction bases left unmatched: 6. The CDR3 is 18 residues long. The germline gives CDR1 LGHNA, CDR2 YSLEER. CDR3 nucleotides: TGCGCCAGCAGCCCCAGGACTAGCGGGGGGGCGGGCACAGATACGCAGTATTTT. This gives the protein CASSPRTSGGAGTDTQYF.

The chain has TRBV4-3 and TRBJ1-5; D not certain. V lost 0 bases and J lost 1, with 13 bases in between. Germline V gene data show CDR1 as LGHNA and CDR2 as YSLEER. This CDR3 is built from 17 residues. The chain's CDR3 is CASSQEVYGRSNQPQHF. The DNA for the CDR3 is TGCGCCAGCAGCCAAGAGGTCTATGGTCGCAGCAATCAGCCCCAGCATTTT.

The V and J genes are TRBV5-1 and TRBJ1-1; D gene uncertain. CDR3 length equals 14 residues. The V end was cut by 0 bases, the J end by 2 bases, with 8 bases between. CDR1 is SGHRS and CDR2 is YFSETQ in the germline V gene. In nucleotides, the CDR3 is TGCGCCAGCAGCTTGGCAGGCACCAACACTGAAGCTTTCTTT. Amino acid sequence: CASSLAGTNTEAFF. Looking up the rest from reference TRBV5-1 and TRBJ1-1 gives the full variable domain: KAGVTQTPRYLIKTRGQQVTLSCSPISGHRSVSWYQQTPGQGLQFLFEYFSETQRNKGNFPGRFSGRQFSNSRSEMNVSTLELGDSALYLCASSLAGTNTEAFFGQGTRLTVV.

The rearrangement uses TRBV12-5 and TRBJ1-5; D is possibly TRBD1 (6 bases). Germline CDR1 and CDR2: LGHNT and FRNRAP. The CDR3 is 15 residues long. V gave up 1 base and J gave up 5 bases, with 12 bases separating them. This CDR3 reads CASGLGQGSYQPQHF. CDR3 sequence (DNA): TGTGCTAGTGGTTTGGGTCAGGGGTCGTATCAGCCCCAGCATTTT. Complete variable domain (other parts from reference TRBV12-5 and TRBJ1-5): DARVTQTPRHKVTEMGQEVTMRCQPILGHNTVFWYRQTMMQGLELLAYFRNRAPLDDSGMPKDRFSAEMPDATLATLKIQPSEPRDSAVYFCASGLGQGSYQPQHFGDGTRLSIL.

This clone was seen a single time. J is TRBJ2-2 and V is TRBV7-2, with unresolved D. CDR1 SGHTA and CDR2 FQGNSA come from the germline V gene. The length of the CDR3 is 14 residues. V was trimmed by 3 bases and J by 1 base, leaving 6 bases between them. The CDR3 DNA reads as TGTGCCAGCAGCTTGTTTAAGAACACCGGGGAGCTGTTTTTT. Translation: CASSLFKNTGELFF.

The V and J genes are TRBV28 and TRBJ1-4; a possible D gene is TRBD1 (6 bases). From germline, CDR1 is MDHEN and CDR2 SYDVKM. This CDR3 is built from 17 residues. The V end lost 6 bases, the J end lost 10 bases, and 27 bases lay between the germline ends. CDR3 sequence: CASRAMGARGVGGKLFF. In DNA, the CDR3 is TGTGCCAGCAGGGCCATGGGGGCTCGCGGAGTTGGGGGAAAACTGTTTTTT.

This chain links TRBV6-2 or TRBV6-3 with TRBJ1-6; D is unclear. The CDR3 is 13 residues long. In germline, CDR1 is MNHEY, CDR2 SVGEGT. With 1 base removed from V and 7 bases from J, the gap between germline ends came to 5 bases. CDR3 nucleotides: TGTGCCAGCAGTTACTTCAGAAATTCACCCCTCCACTTT. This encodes CASSYFRNSPLHF.

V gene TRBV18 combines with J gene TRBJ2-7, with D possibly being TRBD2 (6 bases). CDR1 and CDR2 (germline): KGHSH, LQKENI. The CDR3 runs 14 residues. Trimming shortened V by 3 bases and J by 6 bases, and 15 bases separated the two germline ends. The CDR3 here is CASSPGTGLREQYF. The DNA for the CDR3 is TGTGCCAGCTCACCCGGGACGGGACTTCGCGAGCAGTACTTC.

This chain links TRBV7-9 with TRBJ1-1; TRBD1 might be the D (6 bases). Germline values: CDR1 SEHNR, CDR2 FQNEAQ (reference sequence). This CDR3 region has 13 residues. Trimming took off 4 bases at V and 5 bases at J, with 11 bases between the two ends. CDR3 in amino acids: CASSSSGATEAFF. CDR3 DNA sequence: TGTGCCAGCAGCTCCTCAGGGGCGACTGAAGCTTTCTTT.